These T cell receptor beta chains were read from a single sample in a study of cytomegalovirus exposure and HLA in healthy donors. Data came from immunoSEQ multiplex PCR; TCRdb stores just in-frame clones and leaves some out. In all, the sample yields approximately 120,000 clones. The sequencing input was PBMCs. The receptors stem from a man aged 18 to 30 in good health and CMV-seronegative. CDR3s include the opening cysteine and the closing phenylalanine or tryptophan. A D gene is named only where the DNA matches it firmly.

d_gene,j_gene,v_gene,CDR3aa
TRBD1,TRBJ1-5,TRBV30,CAWSVRVGTGDNQPQHF
TRBD2,TRBJ2-3,TRBV28,CASSSPSGGTDTQYF
TRBD1,TRBJ2-2,TRBV7-6,CASSFRYGQGITGELFF
TRBD1,TRBJ1-2,TRBV7-2,CASSLGPPGQGGGYTF
-,TRBJ1-1,TRBV2,CATELQRNTEAFF
TRBD1,TRBJ1-4,TRBV25-1,CASSEHLRGPNEKLFF
TRBD1,TRBJ2-2,TRBV6-1,CASSGGDRVTGELFF
TRBD2,TRBJ2-7,TRBV27,CASSTIAGSLHEQYF
-,TRBJ2-3,TRBV7-9,CASSFGEDTQYF
-,TRBJ2-7,TRBV7-9,CASSITGSSSYEQYF
TRBD1,TRBJ2-1,TRBV5-4,CASSPRDREIDEQFF
-,TRBJ2-7,TRBV2,CATNSQGRDEQYF
-,TRBJ1-1,TRBV19,CASSIFQGNTEAFF
-,TRBJ1-2,TRBV25-1,CASRNLPYGYTF
-,TRBJ2-7,TRBV30,CASDSESSYEQYF
-,TRBJ1-4,TRBV5-1,CASSFIPGTLATNEKLFF
-,TRBJ1-5,TRBV6-5,CASSYHPDSNQPQHF
-,TRBJ1-5,TRBV30,CAWSRDIANQPQHF
TRBD1,TRBJ2-3,TRBV6-1,CASSRDRVKTDTQYF
TRBD1,TRBJ2-7,TRBV30,CASHRDSSYEQYF
TRBD1,TRBJ2-7,TRBV6-5,CASSGPGQGIYEQYF
-,TRBJ1-1,TRBV6-1,CASSGIRRVNTEAFF
TRBD1,TRBJ1-2,TRBV15,CATSRGGWNRGLYGYTF